This entry lists 8 T cell receptor beta chains sequenced from one sample in a study of early T cells in non-severe SARS-CoV-2 infection. TCRdb re-analysed the 5' RACE reads in MiXCR, keeping a single row per CDR3 protein. The sample carries tens of thousands of distinct CDR3 sequences, under 7.5% recorded once. Sequenced sample: whole blood. These receptors were taken from an adult who was a healthcare worker with PCR-confirmed SARS-CoV-2 infection or an uninfected control (not recorded which).

This clonotype showed up many times. This chain joins TRBV20-1 and TRBJ1-1; TRBD1 agrees at 8 bases. There are 16 residues in the CDR3. V lost 7 bases, J lost 4 bases, and 17 bases stayed unmatched. The germline V gene encodes CDR1 DFQATT and CDR2 SNEGSKA (reference sequence). CDR3 coding DNA: TGCAGTGTAAAGAGGAACCAGGGGGCGATCGGCACTGAAGCTTTCTTT. It translates to CSVKRNQGAIGTEAFF.

This clonotype was seen only a few times. The CDR3 DNA sequence: TGCAGTGCTTGGCGGGGGGGTGGACAGCCCCAGCATTTT. This translates into CSAWRGGGQPQHF. V gene TRBV20-1 combines with J gene TRBJ1-5; tentative D call: TRBD1 (5 bases). CDR3 length: 13 residues. With 5 bases removed from V and 7 bases from J, the gap between germline ends came to 15 bases. The germline V gene has CDR1 DFQATT and CDR2 SNEGSKA (reference sequence).

A few counts support this clonotype. The chain couples TRBV3-1 to TRBJ1-1, with TRBD1 identical over 8 bases. The CDR3 consists of 14 residues. Trimming cost V 6 bases and J 6 bases; bases outside gene matches: 9. Germline V lookup: CDR1 LGHDT, CDR2 YNNKEL (reference sequence). CDR3 amino acids: CASRRTGPESEAFF. CDR3 nucleotide sequence: TGTGCCAGCAGACGGACAGGGCCCGAATCTGAAGCTTTCTTT. Full variable domain (rest looked up from reference TRBV3-1 and TRBJ1-1): DTAVSQTPKYLVTQMGNDKSIKCEQNLGHDTMYWYKQDSKKFLKIMFSYNNKELIINETVPNRFSPKSPDKAHLNLHINSLELGDSAVYFCASRRTGPESEAFFGQGTRLTVV.

In this sample, this clonotype is medium-sized. The chain carries TRBV7-8 and TRBJ2-3, with D perhaps matching TRBD2 (5 bases). This CDR3 is 15 amino acids long. The ends were cut back, 1 base at V and 2 bases at J, with 10 bases in the middle. Germline V lookup: CDR1 SGHVS, CDR2 FQNEAQ. The CDR3 nucleotides read TGTGCCAGCAGCTTAGTGGGAGTACCCACAGATACGCAGTATTTT. This codes for CASSLVGVPTDTQYF.

The V call is TRBV6-6, the J call TRBJ2-6, with TRBD1 identical over 8 bases. The germline CDR1 and CDR2 sequences are MNHNY and SVGAGI (reference sequence). This CDR3 has 16 amino acids. V lost 10 bases and J lost 2; bases outside the gene matches: 10. CDR3 residues: CATHSQGATGANVLTF. The CDR3 nucleotides are TGTGCCACGCATTCTCAGGGGGCTACTGGGGCCAACGTCCTGACTTTC.

Only a few counts were recorded for this clonotype. The V call is TRBV12-3 or TRBV12-4, the J call TRBJ2-7, with 9 bases matching TRBD1. CDR3 length: 14 residues. J gave up 5 bases and V 7 bases, and 9 bases lay outside the gene matches. CDR3 DNA sequence: TGTGCCAGCAACTTAGCGGACAGGGGACACGAGCAGTACTTC. Its translation: CASNLADRGHEQYF.

Ten or more counts support this clonotype. The gene calls are TRBV18 and TRBJ2-3; D remains ambiguous. V lost 2 bases, J lost 0 bases, and 3 bases lay in between. The germline gives CDR1 KGHSH, CDR2 LQKENI. The CDR3 is 13 residues long. The CDR3 region is CASSPGSTDTQYF. The CDR3, as DNA: TGTGCCAGCTCACCAGGCAGCACAGATACGCAGTATTTT.

This rearrangement joins TRBV28 to TRBJ2-3; 7 bases map to TRBD1. The germline V gene encodes CDR1 MDHEN and CDR2 SYDVKM. V lost 4 bases, J lost 3 bases, and 10 bases stayed unmatched. CDR3 length equals 16 residues. The CDR3 bases are TGTGCCAGCAGTTCGGAGCGACAGGGATGGACAGATACGCAGTATTTT. Residues: CASSSERQGWTDTQYF.